Below, 9 T cell receptor beta chains from the same sample are listed, as sequenced in a study of T cells in localized non-small cell lung cancer. The table came from immunoSEQ multiplex PCR; TCRdb's copy has only in-frame clones and leaves some out. The table includes roughly 34,000 clones, roughly 87% detected once. The sample here was peripheral blood mononuclear cells, taken before any cancer treatment. All receptors come from a man between 40 and 70 years old with stage III lung adenocarcinoma.

The chain has TRBV7-2 and TRBJ2-2; D is ambiguous. Germline CDR1 and CDR2: SGHTA and FQGNSA. The CDR3 totals 12 residues. V lost 4 bases, J lost 7 bases, and 7 bases lay in between. The CDR3 nucleotides are TGTGCCAGCAGCTGGTCTCTCGGGGAGCTGTTTTTT. Its protein product is CASSWSLGELFF. Together with reference TRBV7-2 and TRBJ2-2, the CDR3 gives the full variable domain: GAGVSQSPSNKVTEKGKDVELRCDPISGHTALYWYRQSLGQGLEFLIYFQGNSAPDKSGLPSDRFSAERTGGSVSTLTIQRTQQEDSAVYLCASSWSLGELFFGEGSRLTVL.

Only one count was recorded for this clone. V is TRBV9 and J is TRBJ2-2; D ambiguous. The CDR3 runs 14 residues. V shed 2 bases and J shed 7 bases, with 12 bases lying between them. Germline assignment: CDR1 SGDLS and CDR2 YYNGEE. CDR3 loop: CASSVASSGGELFF. The CDR3 bases are TGTGCCAGCAGCGTTGCTTCTTCAGGCGGGGAGCTGTTTTTT.

The rearrangement joins TRBV5-1 to TRBJ1-1, with 8 nucleotides matching TRBD1. J gave up 1 base and V 0 bases, and 2 bases lay outside the gene matches. This CDR3 has 15 amino acids. Germline loops: CDR1 SGHRS, CDR2 YFSETQ. The CDR3 sequence: CASSLVQGANTEAFF. In DNA form, the CDR3 reads TGCGCCAGCAGCTTGGTTCAGGGGGCGAACACTGAAGCTTTCTTT.

This clone appeared a single time. The chain has TRBV5-1 and TRBJ2-7; D is uncertain. This CDR3 contains 13 residues. The V end lost 3 bases, the J end lost 1 base, and 8 bases lay between the germline ends. Germline lookup yields CDR1 SGHRS and CDR2 YFSETQ. CDR3 bases: TGCGCCAGCAGCTACGACGGGTCCTACGAGCAGTACTTC. Translated: CASSYDGSYEQYF.

DNA for the CDR3: TGTGCCAGCAGAAGTGGGGGCCGGGCCATATATTTT. The encoded protein is CASRSGGRAIYF. The chain couples TRBV2 to TRBJ1-3, with D tentatively TRBD1 (6 bases). This CDR3 comprises 12 residues. CDR1 is SNHLY, CDR2 FYNNEI, per germline. Trimming removed 6 bases at V and 11 bases at J, with 14 bases between. Drawing the rest from reference TRBV2 and TRBJ1-3, the complete variable domain is EPEVTQTPSHQVTQMGQEVILRCVPISNHLYFYWYRQILGQKVEFLVSFYNNEISEKSEIFDDQFSVERPDGSNFTLKIRSTKLEDSAMYFCASRSGGRAIYFGEGSWLTVV.

The sample holds one count of this clone. In the same sample, other DNA sequences code for this CDR3. V and J are TRBV5-1 and TRBJ2-1, with TRBD1 matching 9 bases. Germline V lookup: CDR1 SGHRS, CDR2 YFSETQ. The CDR3 is 16 residues long. Losses at the gene ends were 0 bases for V and 3 bases for J; bases not matched to a gene: 4. The CDR3 DNA reads as TGCGCCAGCAGCTTGGCCGGGACAGGGTACTACAATGAGCAGTTCTTC. It is translated as CASSLAGTGYYNEQFF.

The chain is built from TRBV7-2 and TRBJ1-1; tentative D call: TRBD1 (6 bases). Trimming left V 5 bases short and J 4 bases short, with 17 bases between. CDR1 and CDR2 from the germline V gene are SGHTA and FQGNSA. CDR3 length: 15 amino acids. CDR3 DNA sequence: TGTGCCAGCAGCGCCCAAGGGGGTATGGGCACTGAAGCTTTCTTT. This sequence encodes CASSAQGGMGTEAFF.

This clone was picked up one time. The CDR3 sequence: CASSPLTGLNEKLFF. The CDR3 DNA is TGTGCCAGCAGTCCTCTGACAGGACTTAATGAAAAACTGTTTTTT. V usage is TRBV28 and J usage is TRBJ1-4, with a tentative D call TRBD1 (6 bases). CDR1 and CDR2 from the germline V gene are MDHEN and SYDVKM. The CDR3 runs to 15 residues. The V end lost 5 bases, the J end lost 4 bases, and 14 bases lay between the germline ends.

This clone has just a few counts. This chain uses TRBV30 with TRBJ1-6; D remains unclear. Trimming stripped 3 bases from V and 0 bases from J, with 9 bases between. This CDR3 contains 15 residues. Germline V CDR1 and CDR2: GTSNPN, SVGIG (reference sequence). CDR3 amino acids: CAWSSGGSYNSPLHF. CDR3 in DNA: TGTGCCTGGAGCTCGGGAGGCTCCTATAATTCACCCCTCCACTTT.